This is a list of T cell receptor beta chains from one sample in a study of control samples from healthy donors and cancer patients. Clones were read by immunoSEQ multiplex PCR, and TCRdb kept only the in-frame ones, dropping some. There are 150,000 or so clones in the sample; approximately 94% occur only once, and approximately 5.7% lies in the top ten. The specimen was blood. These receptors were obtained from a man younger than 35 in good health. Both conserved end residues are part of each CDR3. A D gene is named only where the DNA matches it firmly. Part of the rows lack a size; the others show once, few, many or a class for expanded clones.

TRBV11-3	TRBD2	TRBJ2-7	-	CASSAGTSGSDEQYF	TGTGCCAGCAGCGCGGGGACTAGCGGGAGTGACGAGCAGTACTTC
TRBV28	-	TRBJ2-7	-	CASRVSGTYEQYF	TGTGCCAGCAGGGTGTCTGGCACCTACGAGCAGTACTTC
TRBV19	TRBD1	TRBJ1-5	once	CASSWGQASGGRPQHF	TGTGCCAGTAGTTGGGGACAGGCGTCCGGCGGCCGGCCCCAGCATTTT
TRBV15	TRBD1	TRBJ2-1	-	CATSSGSGTGFLNEQFF	TGTGCCACCAGCAGTGGGTCCGGGACAGGTTTTCTCAATGAGCAGTTCTTC
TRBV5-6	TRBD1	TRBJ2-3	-	CASSWGQGSTDTQYF	TGTGCCAGCAGCTGGGGACAGGGTAGCACAGATACGCAGTATTTT
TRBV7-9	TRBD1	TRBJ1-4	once	CASSSGGQAKLFF	TGTGCCAGCAGTTCAGGGGGACAGGCTAAACTGTTTTTT
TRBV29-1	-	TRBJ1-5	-	CSVETIRGAQHF	TGCAGCGTTGAAACGATCCGGGGGGCCCAGCATTTT
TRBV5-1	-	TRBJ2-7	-	CASSPGTSSSEQYF	TGCGCCAGCAGCCCCGGGACGTCTTCGTCCGAGCAGTACTTC
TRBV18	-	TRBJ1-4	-	CASSPLHGGEELFF	TGTGCCAGCTCACCGTTGCACGGAGGCGAGGAACTGTTTTTT
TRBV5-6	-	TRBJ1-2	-	CASSSGWGSYGYTF	TGTGCCAGCAGCTCCGGCTGGGGTAGCTATGGCTACACCTTC
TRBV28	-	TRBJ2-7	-	CASSFWVGGPLDF	TGTGCCAGCAGTTTCTGGGTCGGGGGGCCCTTGGACTTC
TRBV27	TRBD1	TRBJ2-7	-	CASSIRQGAYEQYF	TGTGCCAGCAGTATACGACAGGGGGCCTACGAGCAGTACTTC
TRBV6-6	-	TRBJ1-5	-	CASSYRDGDQPQHF	TGTGCCAGCAGTTACCGGGACGGGGATCAGCCCCAGCATTTT
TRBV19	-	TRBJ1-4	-	CASSRGGTEKLFF	TGTGCCAGTAGTAGGGGGGGGACTGAAAAACTGTTTTTT
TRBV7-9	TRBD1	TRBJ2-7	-	CASSAGTGPYEQYF	TGTGCCAGCAGCGCCGGGACAGGGCCCTACGAGCAGTACTTC
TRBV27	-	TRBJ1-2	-	CASRGLGGFNYGYTF	TGTGCCAGCAGAGGTCTGGGGGGATTTAACTATGGCTACACCTTC
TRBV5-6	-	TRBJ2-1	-	CASSHGAYNEQFF	TGTGCCAGCAGCCACGGGGCCTACAATGAGCAGTTCTTC
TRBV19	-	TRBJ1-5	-	CASSNRGTGQPQHF	TGTGCCAGTAGTAATAGGGGCACCGGTCAGCCCCAGCATTTT
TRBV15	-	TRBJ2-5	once	CATSRNSESQYF	TGTGCCACCAGCAGGAACTCAGAGAGCCAGTACTTC
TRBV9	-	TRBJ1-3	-	CASSPLGSSGNTIYF	TGTGCCAGCAGCCCCTTGGGGTCCTCTGGAAACACCATATATTTT
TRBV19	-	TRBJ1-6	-	CASSMWGNSPLHF	TGTGCCAGTAGTATGTGGGGTAATTCACCCCTCCACTTT
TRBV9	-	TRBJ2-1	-	CASSVGSTPRDNEQFF	TGTGCCAGCAGCGTAGGTTCGACCCCGCGGGACAATGAGCAGTTCTTC
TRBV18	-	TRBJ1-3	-	CASSPTTGYSGNTIYF	TGTGCCAGCTCACCTACGACAGGATACTCTGGAAACACCATATATTTT
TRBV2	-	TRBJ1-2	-	CASRAQGSYGYTF	TGTGCCAGCAGGGCCCAGGGGAGCTATGGCTACACCTTC
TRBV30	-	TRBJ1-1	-	CAWTGRLNTEAFF	TGTGCCTGGACCGGACGGTTGAACACTGAAGCTTTCTTT
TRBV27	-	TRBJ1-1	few	CASSLDGTLDTEAFF	TGTGCCAGCAGTTTAGACGGAACACTAGACACTGAAGCTTTCTTT
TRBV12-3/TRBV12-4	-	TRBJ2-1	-	CASSQTYYNEQFF	TGTGCCAGCAGCCAGACTTATTACAATGAGCAGTTCTTC
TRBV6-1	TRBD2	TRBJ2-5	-	CASSEGWRGETQYF	TGTGCCAGCAGTGAAGGGTGGCGGGGGGAGACCCAGTACTTC
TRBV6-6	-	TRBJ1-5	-	CASSYEGGSQPQHF	TGTGCCAGCAGTTATGAAGGGGGGAGTCAGCCCCAGCATTTT
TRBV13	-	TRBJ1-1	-	CASSLGLGRGNTEAFF	TGTGCCAGCAGCTTAGGTTTGGGCAGGGGGAACACTGAAGCTTTCTTT
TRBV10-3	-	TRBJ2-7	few	CAISFGNEGNEQYF	TGTGCCATCAGCTTCGGGAATGAGGGGAACGAGCAGTACTTC
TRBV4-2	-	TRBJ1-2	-	CASSPKRQVDYGYTF	TGTGCCAGCAGCCCTAAGCGACAGGTTGACTATGGCTACACCTTC
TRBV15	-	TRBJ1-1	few	CATSRDLARRYTEAFF	TGTGCCACCAGCAGAGATTTAGCGAGGAGGTACACTGAAGCTTTCTTT
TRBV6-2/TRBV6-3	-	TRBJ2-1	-	CASSSYTGSSYNEQFF	TGTGCCAGCAGTTCTTATACAGGGAGCTCCTACAATGAGCAGTTCTTC
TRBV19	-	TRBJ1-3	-	CASSPPGAGNTIYF	TGTGCCAGTAGTCCCCCTGGGGCTGGAAACACCATATATTTT
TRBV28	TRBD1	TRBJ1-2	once	CASRPQGLGNYGYTF	TGTGCCAGCAGACCACAGGGGTTAGGGAACTATGGCTACACCTTC
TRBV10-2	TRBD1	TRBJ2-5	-	CASSLVRTGSETQYF	TGCGCCAGCAGTCTCGTCCGGACAGGGAGCGAGACCCAGTACTTC
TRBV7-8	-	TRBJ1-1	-	CASSHAHRNMNTEAFF	TGTGCCAGCAGCCATGCCCACAGGAATATGAACACTGAAGCTTTCTTT
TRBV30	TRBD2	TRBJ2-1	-	CAWLAGVSGNEQFF	TGTGCCTGGTTAGCGGGAGTTTCCGGAAATGAGCAGTTCTTC
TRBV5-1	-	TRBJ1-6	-	CASSGGNSPLHF	TGCGCCAGCAGCGGTGGAAATTCACCCCTCCACTTT
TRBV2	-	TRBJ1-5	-	CASSDRGDQPQHF	TGTGCCAGCAGTGACAGGGGCGATCAGCCCCAGCATTTT
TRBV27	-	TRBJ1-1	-	CASRLGNTEAFF	TGTGCCAGCAGACTGGGGAACACTGAAGCTTTCTTT
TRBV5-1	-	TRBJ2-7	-	CASSLPALGYEQYF	TGCGCCAGCAGCTTACCGGCTTTGGGCTACGAGCAGTACTTC
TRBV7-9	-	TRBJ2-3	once	CASSLGRRLVFPDTQYF	TGTGCCAGCAGCTTAGGAAGGAGACTAGTCTTTCCAGATACGCAGTATTTT
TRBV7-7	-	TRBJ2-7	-	CASSLDSTYEQYF	TGTGCTAGCAGCTTAGACAGTACCTACGAGCAGTACTTC
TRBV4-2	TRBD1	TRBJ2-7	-	CASSPLTGGREEQYF	TGTGCCAGCAGCCCCCTGACAGGGGGGCGGGAAGAGCAGTACTTC
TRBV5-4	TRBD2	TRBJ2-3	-	CASSMGRGGADTQYF	TGTGCCAGCAGCATGGGGCGGGGGGGCGCAGATACGCAGTATTTT
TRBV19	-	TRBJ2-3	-	CASSKGQTSTDTQYF	TGTGCCAGTAGTAAGGGCCAAACTAGCACAGATACGCAGTATTTT
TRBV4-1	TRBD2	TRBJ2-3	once	CASSQVGGASDTQYF	TGCGCCAGCAGCCAAGTCGGGGGGGCGTCAGATACGCAGTATTTT
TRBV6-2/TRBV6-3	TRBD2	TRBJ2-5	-	CASSSGTSAQTQYF	TGTGCCAGCAGTTCCGGGACTAGCGCGCAGACCCAGTACTTC
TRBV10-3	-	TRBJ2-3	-	CAAGRPLATDTQYF	TGTGCCGCCGGGCGACCCCTGGCGACAGATACGCAGTATTTT
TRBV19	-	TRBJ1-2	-	CAISSPGNYGYTF	TGTGCCATCAGCAGTCCGGGGAACTATGGCTACACCTTC
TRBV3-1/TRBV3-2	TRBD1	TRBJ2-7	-	CASSQEPGQGHEQYF	TGTGCCAGCAGCCAAGAACCGGGACAGGGGCACGAGCAGTACTTC
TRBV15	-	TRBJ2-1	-	CATSRDWQAEQFF	TGTGCCACCAGCAGAGATTGGCAGGCTGAGCAGTTCTTC
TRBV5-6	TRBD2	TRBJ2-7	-	CASSVGTSGSYEQYF	TGTGCCAGCAGCGTCGGGACTAGCGGTTCCTACGAGCAGTACTTC
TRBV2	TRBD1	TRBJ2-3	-	CATLLRDRGEDTQYF	TGTGCCACTCTACTCCGGGACAGGGGGGAAGATACGCAGTATTTT